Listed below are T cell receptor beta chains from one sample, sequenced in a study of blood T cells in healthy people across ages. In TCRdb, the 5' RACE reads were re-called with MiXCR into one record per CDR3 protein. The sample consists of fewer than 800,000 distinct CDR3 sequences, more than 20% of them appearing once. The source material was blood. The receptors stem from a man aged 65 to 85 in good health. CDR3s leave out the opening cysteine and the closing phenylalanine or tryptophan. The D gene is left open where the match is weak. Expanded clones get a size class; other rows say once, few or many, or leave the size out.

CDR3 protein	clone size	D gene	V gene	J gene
ASRNSGKETQY	few	-	TRBV6-2/TRBV6-3	TRBJ2-5
SVRVAGDFFYEQF	few	TRBD2	TRBV20-1	TRBJ2-1
SATGAGGW	few	TRBD2	TRBV20-1	TRBJ2-3
ASIPAGSSYNEQF	few	-	TRBV28	TRBJ2-1
ASSLRPRDRGPQTSGYT	-	-	TRBV21-1	TRBJ1-2
ASTFTTTQTGELF	-	-	TRBV12-3/TRBV12-4	TRBJ2-2
ASSLTGGAAGDTQY	few	-	TRBV7-3	TRBJ2-3
ASSLGVFRTSASQGTQY	-	TRBD2	TRBV7-8	TRBJ2-5
ASSVGGSGRFDEQF	once	TRBD2	TRBV9	TRBJ2-1
ASSKEDRGVEDTQY	few	-	TRBV21-1	TRBJ2-3